This T cell receptor beta chain comes out of a study of blood T cell repertoires in COVID-19. At the level of the study: There were acute and convalescent COVID-19 samples, and they came from the United States, Italy and Spain. PBMCs, B-cell-depleted T cells, or T cells provided the cDNA or gDNA that made up the material.

In the authors' methods: Amplification from reference gene primers served as the basis for estimated nucleated cell counts. Here immunoSEQ multiplex PCR was the method, and the copy in TCRdb shows in-frame clones only, minus some. V, J and clone size reflect that table, while D and trimming were determined from the DNA. The sample records around 140,000 clones, 80% to 90% being singletons. Germline-derived CDR1 and CDR2 are MNHEY and SVGAGI. The CDR3 spans 13 residues. Trimming stripped 5 bases from V and 8 bases from J, with 12 bases between. V gene TRBV6-5 combines with J gene TRBJ1-4, with D perhaps matching TRBD1 (5 bases). This receptor was identified in a man aged 45-65 years with active COVID-19. Material: peripheral blood. CDR3 sequence reads: CASSRGTREKLFF. The CDR3 DNA reads TGTGCCAGCAGTCGCGGGACGAGAGAAAAACTGTTTTTT.